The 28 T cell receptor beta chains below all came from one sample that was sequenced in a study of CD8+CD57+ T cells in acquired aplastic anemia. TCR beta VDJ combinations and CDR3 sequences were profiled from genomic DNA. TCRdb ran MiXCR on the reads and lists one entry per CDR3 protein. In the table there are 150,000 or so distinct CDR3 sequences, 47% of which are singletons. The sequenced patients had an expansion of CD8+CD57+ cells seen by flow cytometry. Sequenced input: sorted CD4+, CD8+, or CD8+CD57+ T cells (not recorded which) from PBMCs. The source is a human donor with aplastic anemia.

CDR3 DNA: TGTGCCAGCAGCCAGGGACTCAATCCAGGCACAGATACGCAGTATTTT. It specifies CASSQGLNPGTDTQYF. The V and J genes are TRBV11-1 and TRBJ2-3; D is perhaps TRBD2 (6 bases). Germline V gene lookup returns CDR1 SGHAT and CDR2 FQDESV (reference sequence). Trimming took off 5 bases at V and 1 base at J, with 16 bases between the two ends. The CDR3 sequence is 16 residues long.

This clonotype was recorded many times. The CDR3 nucleotides are TGTGCCAGCAGCTCATGGACTAGCGTCGATGAGCAGTTCTTC. It translates to CASSSWTSVDEQFF. The chain recombines TRBV7-2 with TRBJ2-1, with TRBD2 identical over 9 bases. V gave up 4 bases and J gave up 8 bases; unmatched junction bases: 6. This CDR3 is 14 amino acids long. In germline, CDR1 is SGHTA, CDR2 FQGNSA. The entire variable domain, with the rest obtained from reference TRBV7-2 and TRBJ2-1, is as follows: GAGVSQSPSNKVTEKGKDVELRCDPISGHTALYWYRQSLGQGLEFLIYFQGNSAPDKSGLPSDRFSAERTGGSVSTLTIQRTQQEDSAVYLCASSSWTSVDEQFFGPGTRLTVL.

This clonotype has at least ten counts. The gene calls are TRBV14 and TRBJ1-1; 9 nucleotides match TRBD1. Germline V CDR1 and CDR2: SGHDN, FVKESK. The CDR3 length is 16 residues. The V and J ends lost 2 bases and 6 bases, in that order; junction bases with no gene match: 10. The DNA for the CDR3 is TGTGCCAGCAGCCAACGGAGGGTACAGGGGGCCGCTGAAGCTTTCTTT. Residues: CASSQRRVQGAAEAFF.

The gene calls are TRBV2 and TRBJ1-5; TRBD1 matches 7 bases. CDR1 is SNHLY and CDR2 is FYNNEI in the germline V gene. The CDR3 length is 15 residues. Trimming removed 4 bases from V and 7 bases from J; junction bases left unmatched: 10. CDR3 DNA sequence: TGTGCCAGCAGTGCTACAGGGGATGGTAGGCAGCCCCAGCATTTT. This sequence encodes CASSATGDGRQPQHF.

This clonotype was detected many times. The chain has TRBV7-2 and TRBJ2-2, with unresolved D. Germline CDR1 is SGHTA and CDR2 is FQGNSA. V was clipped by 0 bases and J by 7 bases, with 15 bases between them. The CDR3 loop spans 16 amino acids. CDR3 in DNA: TGTGCCAGCAGCTTAGCCCTCTTTGGGTTTGGCGGGGAGCTGTTTTTT. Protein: CASSLALFGFGGELFF. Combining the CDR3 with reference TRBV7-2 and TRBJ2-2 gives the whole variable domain GAGVSQSPSNKVTEKGKDVELRCDPISGHTALYWYRQSLGQGLEFLIYFQGNSAPDKSGLPSDRFSAERTGGSVSTLTIQRTQQEDSAVYLCASSLALFGFGGELFFGEGSRLTVL.

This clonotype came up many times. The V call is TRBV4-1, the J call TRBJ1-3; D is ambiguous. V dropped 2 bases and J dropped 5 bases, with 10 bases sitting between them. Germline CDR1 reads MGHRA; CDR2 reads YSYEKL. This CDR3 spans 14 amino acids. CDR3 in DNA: TGCGCCAGCAGCCAATCCGGGTTTAGAAACACCATATATTTT. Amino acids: CASSQSGFRNTIYF.

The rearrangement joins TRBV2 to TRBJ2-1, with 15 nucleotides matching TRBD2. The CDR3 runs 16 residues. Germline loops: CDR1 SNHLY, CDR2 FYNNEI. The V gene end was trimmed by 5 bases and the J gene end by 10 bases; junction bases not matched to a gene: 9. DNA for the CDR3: TGTGCCAGCAGTTACACGGGACTAGCGGGAGGTCGGGAGCAGTTCTTC. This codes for CASSYTGLAGGREQFF.

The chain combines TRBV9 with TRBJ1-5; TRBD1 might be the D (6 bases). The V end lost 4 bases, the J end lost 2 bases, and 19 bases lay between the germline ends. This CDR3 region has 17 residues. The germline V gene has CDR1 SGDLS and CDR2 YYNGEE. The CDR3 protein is CASSRGGGDYGNQPQHF. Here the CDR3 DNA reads TGTGCCAGCAGCAGAGGGGGGGGGGACTACGGCAATCAGCCCCAGCATTTT.

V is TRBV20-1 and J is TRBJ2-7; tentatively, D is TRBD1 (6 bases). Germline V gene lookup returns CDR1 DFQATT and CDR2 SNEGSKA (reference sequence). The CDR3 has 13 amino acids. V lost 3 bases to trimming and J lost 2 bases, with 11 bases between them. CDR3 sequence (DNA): TGCAGTGCTAGGGAAGACAGGACCTACGAGCAGTACTTC. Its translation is CSAREDRTYEQYF.

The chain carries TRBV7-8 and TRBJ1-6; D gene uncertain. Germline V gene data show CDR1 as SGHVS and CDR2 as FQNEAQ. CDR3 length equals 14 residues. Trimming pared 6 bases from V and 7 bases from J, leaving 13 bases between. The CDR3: CASRWTNGNSPLHF. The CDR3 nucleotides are TGTGCCAGCAGATGGACCAACGGAAATTCACCCCTCCACTTT.

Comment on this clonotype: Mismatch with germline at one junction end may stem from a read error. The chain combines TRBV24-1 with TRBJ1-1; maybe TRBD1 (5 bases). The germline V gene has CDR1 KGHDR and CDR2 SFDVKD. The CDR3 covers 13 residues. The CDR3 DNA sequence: TGTGCCACCAGTGATGGCCGGGGCACTGAAGCTTCCTTT. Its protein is CATSDGRGTEASF.

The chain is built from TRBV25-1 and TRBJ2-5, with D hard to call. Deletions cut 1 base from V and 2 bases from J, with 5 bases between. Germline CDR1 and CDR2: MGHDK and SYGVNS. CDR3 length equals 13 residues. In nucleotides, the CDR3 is TGTGCCAGCAGTGAATTCGCGCAAGAGACCCAGTACTTC. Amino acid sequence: CASSEFAQETQYF.

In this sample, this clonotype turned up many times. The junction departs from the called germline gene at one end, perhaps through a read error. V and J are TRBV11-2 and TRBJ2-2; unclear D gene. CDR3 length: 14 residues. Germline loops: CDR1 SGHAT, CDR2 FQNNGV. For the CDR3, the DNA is TGTGCCAGCAGCTTATTCAGAGACGTCGGGCAGCTGTTTTTT. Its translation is CASSLFRDVGQLFF.

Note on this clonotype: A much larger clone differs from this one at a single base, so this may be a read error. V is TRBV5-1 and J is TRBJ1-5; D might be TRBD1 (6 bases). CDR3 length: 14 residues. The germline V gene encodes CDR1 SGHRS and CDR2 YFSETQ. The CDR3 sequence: CASGLGGPNQPQHF. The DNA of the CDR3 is TGCGCCAGCGGCTTAGGGGGTCCCAATCAGCCCCAGCATTTT.

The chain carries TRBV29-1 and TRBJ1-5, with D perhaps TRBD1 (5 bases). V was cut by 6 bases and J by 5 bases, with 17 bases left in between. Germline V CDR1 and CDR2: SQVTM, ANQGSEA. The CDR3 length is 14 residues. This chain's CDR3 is CSVAGRGGDQPQHF. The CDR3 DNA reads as TGCAGCGTCGCGGGACGCGGGGGAGATCAGCCCCAGCATTTT.

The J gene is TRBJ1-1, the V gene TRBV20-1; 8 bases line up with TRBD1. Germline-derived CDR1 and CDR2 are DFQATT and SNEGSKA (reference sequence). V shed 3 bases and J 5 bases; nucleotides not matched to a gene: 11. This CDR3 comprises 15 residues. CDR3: CSASTDRGAETEAFF. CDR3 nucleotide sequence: TGCAGTGCTAGTACCGACAGGGGTGCCGAAACTGAAGCTTTCTTT.

CDR3 DNA sequence: TGTGCCAGCAGCTCGTATCAGGGGGCCAACACCATATATTTT. This encodes CASSSYQGANTIYF. The genes are TRBV7-8 and TRBJ1-3, with 8 bases fitting TRBD1. V lost 4 bases to trimming and J lost 7 bases; unmatched junction nucleotides: 6. Germline loops: CDR1 SGHVS, CDR2 FQNEAQ. The CDR3 spans 14 residues. Together with reference TRBV7-8 and TRBJ1-3, the CDR3 gives the full variable domain: GAGVSQSPRYKVAKRGQDVALRCDPISGHVSLFWYQQALGQGPEFLTYFQNEAQLDKSGLPSDRFFAERPEGSVSTLKIQRTQQEDSAVYLCASSSYQGANTIYFGEGSWLTVV.

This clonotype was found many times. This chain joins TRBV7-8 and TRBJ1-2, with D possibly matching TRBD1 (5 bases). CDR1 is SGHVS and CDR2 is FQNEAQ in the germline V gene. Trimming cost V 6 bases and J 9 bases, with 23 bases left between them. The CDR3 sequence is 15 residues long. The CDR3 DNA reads TGTGCCAGCAGTCGGACCCAGGGACCTTTCAGTAGCTACACCTTC. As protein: CASSRTQGPFSSYTF.

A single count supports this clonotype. The CDR3 nucleotides read TGTGCCAGCAGCTTGGGGGGGAGAGGGGACTACGAGCAGTACTTC. It codes for CASSLGGRGDYEQYF. The rearrangement uses TRBV7-9 and TRBJ2-7; 7 bases fit TRBD2. Trimming cost V 3 bases and J 3 bases; bases outside gene matches: 8. There are 15 residues in the CDR3. Germline-derived CDR1 and CDR2 are SEHNR and FQNEAQ (reference sequence).

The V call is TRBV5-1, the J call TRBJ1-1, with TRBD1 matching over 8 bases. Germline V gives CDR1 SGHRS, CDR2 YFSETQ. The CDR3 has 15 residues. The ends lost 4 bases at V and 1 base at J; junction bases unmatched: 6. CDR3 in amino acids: CASSQMDRANTEAFF. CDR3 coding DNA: TGCGCCAGCAGCCAGATGGACAGGGCGAACACTGAAGCTTTCTTT. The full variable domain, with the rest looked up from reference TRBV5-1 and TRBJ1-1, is KAGVTQTPRYLIKTRGQQVTLSCSPISGHRSVSWYQQTPGQGLQFLFEYFSETQRNKGNFPGRFSGRQFSNSRSEMNVSTLELGDSALYLCASSQMDRANTEAFFGQGTRLTVV.

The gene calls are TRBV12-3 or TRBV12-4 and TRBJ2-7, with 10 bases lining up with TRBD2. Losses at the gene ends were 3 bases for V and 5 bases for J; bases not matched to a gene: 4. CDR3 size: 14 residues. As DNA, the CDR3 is TGTGCCAGCAGTTTTCTAGCGGGAGTCCACGAGCAGTACTTC. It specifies CASSFLAGVHEQYF.

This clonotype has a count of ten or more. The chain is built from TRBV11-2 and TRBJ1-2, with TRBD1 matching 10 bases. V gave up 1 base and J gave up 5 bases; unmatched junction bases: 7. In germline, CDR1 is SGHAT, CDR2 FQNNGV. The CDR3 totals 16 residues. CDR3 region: CASSLGGTGAYYGYTF. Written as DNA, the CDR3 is TGTGCCAGCAGCTTAGGGGGGACAGGGGCCTATTATGGCTACACCTTC.

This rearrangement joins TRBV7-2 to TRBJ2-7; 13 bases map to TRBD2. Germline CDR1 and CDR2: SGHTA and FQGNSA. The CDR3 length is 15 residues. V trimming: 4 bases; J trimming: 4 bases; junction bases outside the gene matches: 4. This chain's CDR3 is CASSWGLAGQYEQYF. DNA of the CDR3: TGTGCCAGCAGCTGGGGACTAGCGGGACAGTACGAGCAGTACTTC.

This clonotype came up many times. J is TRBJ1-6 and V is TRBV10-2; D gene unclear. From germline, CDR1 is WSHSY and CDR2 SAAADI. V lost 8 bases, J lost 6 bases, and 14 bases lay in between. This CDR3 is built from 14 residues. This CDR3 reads CASRTTASNSPLHF. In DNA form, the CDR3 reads TGCGCCAGCCGAACAACAGCGAGTAATTCACCCCTCCACTTT.

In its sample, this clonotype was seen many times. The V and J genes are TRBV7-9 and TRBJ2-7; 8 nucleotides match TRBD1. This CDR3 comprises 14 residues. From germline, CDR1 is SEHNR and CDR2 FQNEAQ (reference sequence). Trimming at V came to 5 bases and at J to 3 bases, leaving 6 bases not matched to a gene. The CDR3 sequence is CASSLHDRGYEQYF. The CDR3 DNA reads TGTGCCAGCAGCCTTCACGACAGGGGCTACGAGCAGTACTTC.

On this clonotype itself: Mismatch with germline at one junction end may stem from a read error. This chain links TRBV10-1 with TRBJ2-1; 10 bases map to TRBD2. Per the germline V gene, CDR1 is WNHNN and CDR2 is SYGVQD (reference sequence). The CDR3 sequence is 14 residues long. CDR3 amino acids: CASRETSGSAEQFF. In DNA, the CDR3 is TGTGCCAGCAGAGAGACTAGCGGGTCCGCTGAGCAGTTCTTC.

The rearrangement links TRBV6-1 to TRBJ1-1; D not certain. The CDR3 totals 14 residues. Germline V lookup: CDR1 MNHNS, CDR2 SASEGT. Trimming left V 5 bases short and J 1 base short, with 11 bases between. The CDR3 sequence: CASSPDGRNTEAFF. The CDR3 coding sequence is TGTGCCAGCAGTCCGGATGGGAGGAACACTGAAGCTTTCTTT.

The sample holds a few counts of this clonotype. As DNA, the CDR3 is TGTGCCAGCGGGGGCTACGAGCAGTACTTC. This codes for CASGGYEQYF. The V call is TRBV7-2, the J call TRBJ2-7; D is perhaps TRBD1 or TRBD2 (5 bases each). V was cut by 8 bases and J by 3 bases, with 5 bases left in between. The CDR3 has 10 amino acids. Per germline, CDR1 SGHTA and CDR2 FQGNSA.